The 4 T cell receptor beta chains below come from one sample, sequenced in a study of blood T cell repertoires in COVID-19. Assay: immunoSEQ multiplex PCR; the TCRdb copy retains only in-frame clones and omits some. The sample lists 200,000 to 250,000 clones; 81% were seen once. Sequenced input: PBMCs or T cells enriched from blood (not recorded which). The receptors stem from a woman between 50 and 59 years old with acute COVID-19.

The V gene is TRBV27, the J gene TRBJ2-7; TRBD1 aligns across 7 bases. Germline-derived CDR1 and CDR2 are MNHEY and SMNVEV (reference sequence). This CDR3 has 13 residues. V lost 3 bases and J lost 4; bases outside the gene matches: 3. The DNA for the CDR3 is TGTGCCAGCAGTTTCCTACAGGGGTACGAGCAGTACTTC. Translated: CASSFLQGYEQYF.

A single count supports this clone. This rearrangement joins TRBV28 to TRBJ2-7; a weak D match, TRBD1 (6 bases). The CDR3 loop spans 14 amino acids. V lost 6 bases and J lost 3, with 15 bases in between. The germline gives CDR1 MDHEN, CDR2 SYDVKM. In DNA, the CDR3 is TGTGCCAGCAGCGTGGACAGCCCAAACTACGAGCAGTACTTC. The encoded protein is CASSVDSPNYEQYF.

This clone was seen just once. The chain combines TRBV18 with TRBJ2-2; no clear D gene. Between the trimmed V and J ends, which lost 6 bases and 6 bases, there was a span of 11 bases. This CDR3 is 13 amino acids long. CDR1 is KGHSH, CDR2 LQKENI, per germline. The CDR3 protein is CASSLSSSGELFF. In nucleotides, the CDR3 is TGTGCCAGCTCCCTATCTTCGTCCGGGGAGCTGTTTTTT.

This chain links TRBV11-2 with TRBJ1-4, with 7 bases that match TRBD1. The CDR3 extends over 13 amino acids. The ends lost 5 bases at V and 7 bases at J; junction bases unmatched: 4. From germline, CDR1 is SGHAT and CDR2 FQNNGV. Here the CDR3 reads CASSPGTAEKLFF. CDR3 DNA sequence: TGTGCCAGCAGCCCCGGGACAGCTGAAAAACTGTTTTTT. Filled out from reference TRBV11-2 and TRBJ1-4, the complete variable domain reads EAGVAQSPRYKIIEKRQSVAFWCNPISGHATLYWYQQILGQGPKLLIQFQNNGVVDDSQLPKDRFSAERLKGVDSTLKIQPAKLEDSAVYLCASSPGTAEKLFFGSGTQLSVL.